A selection of T cell receptor beta chains follows, all from one sample in a study of Ad26.COV2.S vaccination and SARS-CoV-2 variants. Here immunoSEQ multiplex PCR was the method, and the copy in TCRdb shows in-frame clones only, minus some. Here the sample spans 430,000 or so clones, 90% being singletons. Sequenced material: peripheral blood, taken in a trial of Ad26.COV2.S vaccine versus placebo. These receptors originate from a person aged 18-65 years who received the Ad26.COV2.S COVID-19 vaccine or a placebo. Both conserved end residues are part of each CDR3. The D gene is left open where the match is weak. Size values are once, few and many counts, or a class for expanded clones, and some rows have none.

clone_size,cdr3_length,v_call,j_call,d_call,cdr3_aa,cdr3_nt
.,14,TRBV27,TRBJ2-1,.,CASSLRGGYNEQFF,TGTGCCAGCAGTTTAAGGGGTGGATACAATGAGCAGTTCTTC
once,16,TRBV9,TRBJ2-1,.,CASSGPIGGPRNEQFF,TGTGCCAGCAGCGGACCAATAGGAGGGCCGAGGAATGAGCAGTTCTTC
.,15,TRBV27,TRBJ1-6,.,CASSLSGRVRSPLHF,TGTGCCAGCAGTTTAAGTGGCAGGGTGAGATCACCCCTCCACTTT
once,15,TRBV5-1,TRBJ2-5,.,CASSNLGFHGETQYF,TGCGCCAGCAGCAACCTGGGGTTTCACGGTGAGACCCAGTACTTC
.,13,TRBV30,TRBJ2-5,.,CAWLTGLGETQYF,TGTGCCTGGCTTACAGGGTTAGGGGAGACCCAGTACTTC
once,16,TRBV19,TRBJ2-3,TRBD2,CASSSTAGGGTDTQYF,TGTGCCAGTAGTTCTACAGCGGGAGGGGGCACAGATACGCAGTATTTT
.,15,TRBV5-5,TRBJ2-3,TRBD2,CASSPGRESADTQYF,TGTGCCAGCAGCCCGGGGCGGGAGTCGGCAGATACGCAGTATTTT
.,16,TRBV7-6,TRBJ2-3,TRBD1,CASSRTGNGPTDTQYF,TGTGCCAGCAGCCGGACAGGGAATGGGCCCACAGATACGCAGTATTTT
.,13,TRBV19,TRBJ1-5,TRBD1,CASMGQDDQPQHF,TGTGCCAGTATGGGACAGGACGATCAGCCCCAGCATTTT
.,13,TRBV12-3/TRBV12-4,TRBJ1-1,TRBD1,CASTVTGEAEAFF,TGTGCCAGCACCGTGACAGGGGAGGCTGAAGCTTTCTTT
.,16,TRBV28,TRBJ2-1,TRBD1,CASSPGPGQGFNEQFF,TGTGCCAGCAGCCCGGGGCCGGGACAGGGCTTCAATGAGCAGTTCTTC
.,14,TRBV7-9,TRBJ2-5,.,CASSLLRPQETQYF,TGTGCCAGCAGCTTATTGAGGCCTCAAGAGACCCAGTACTTC
.,13,TRBV9,TRBJ1-6,.,CASSGQSNSPLHF,TGTGCCAGCAGTGGACAGTCAAATTCACCCCTCCACTTT
once,14,TRBV10-3,TRBJ2-7,TRBD1,CAISDPTGAYEQYF,TGTGCCATCAGTGACCCGACAGGGGCCTACGAGCAGTACTTC
.,13,TRBV7-8,TRBJ2-1,.,CASSQRASREQFF,TGTGCCAGCAGCCAGAGGGCCTCTCGTGAGCAGTTCTTC
once,15,TRBV28,TRBJ2-7,TRBD2,CASSPSGRDGYEQYF,TGTGCCAGCAGTCCTAGCGGGAGGGATGGTTACGAGCAGTACTTC
.,13,TRBV3-1/TRBV3-2,TRBJ1-2,.,CASSRESNYGYTF,TGTGCCAGCAGCCGGGAGAGTAACTATGGCTACACCTTC
.,15,TRBV6-5,TRBJ1-4,.,CASSYRAKRNEKLFF,TGTGCCAGCAGTTACAGGGCAAAGAGGAATGAAAAACTGTTTTTT
.,15,TRBV3-1/TRBV3-2,TRBJ1-6,TRBD1,CASSQGFRGTSPLHF,TGTGCCAGCAGCCAAGGTTTCAGGGGGACTTCACCCCTCCACTTT
.,14,TRBV7-9,TRBJ1-4,.,CASRRQTGPEKLFF,TGTGCCAGCAGAAGACAAACCGGACCTGAAAAACTGTTTTTT
.,19,TRBV3-1/TRBV3-2,TRBJ2-7,TRBD1,CASSPTPGQVPLFSYEQYF,TGTGCCAGCAGCCCAACTCCGGGACAGGTTCCCCTGTTTTCCTACGAGCAGTACTTC
.,15,TRBV7-3,TRBJ2-3,TRBD2,CASSRTSVHTDTQYF,TGTGCCAGCAGCAGGACTAGCGTACACACAGATACGCAGTATTTT
.,15,TRBV27,TRBJ2-3,.,CASSLRRGPPDTQYF,TGTGCCAGCAGTTTACGGCGGGGCCCCCCAGATACGCAGTATTTT
few,12,TRBV5-5,TRBJ2-5,.,CASSLNEETQYF,TGTGCCAGCAGCTTGAATGAGGAGACCCAGTACTTC
.,13,TRBV5-1,TRBJ1-2,.,CASSLWGLEGYTF,TGCGCCAGCAGCTTGTGGGGGTTGGAGGGCTACACCTTC
.,17,TRBV9,TRBJ1-4,TRBD1,CASSAPWEGRGVEKLFF,TGTGCCAGCAGCGCCCCGTGGGAAGGCAGGGGGGTTGAAAAACTGTTTTTT
.,13,TRBV7-6,TRBJ2-4,.,CASSPPDVHIQYF,TGTGCCAGCAGCCCCCCGGACGTACACATTCAGTACTTC
.,12,TRBV12-3/TRBV12-4,TRBJ2-5,.,CASSLGTETQYF,TGTGCCAGCAGCCTGGGAACGGAGACCCAGTACTTC
.,16,TRBV19,TRBJ2-3,.,CASSTGVTVGTDTQYF,TGTGCCAGTAGTACTGGGGTGACAGTCGGGACAGATACGCAGTATTTT
.,15,TRBV7-2,TRBJ2-7,.,CASSLGADQTYEQYF,TGTGCCAGCAGCTTAGGAGCGGACCAAACCTACGAGCAGTACTTC
.,15,TRBV27,TRBJ1-2,TRBD1,CASSPGTGGRYGYTF,TGTGCCAGCAGTCCCGGGACAGGGGGGAGGTATGGCTACACCTTC
.,16,TRBV7-9,TRBJ2-2,TRBD2,CASSLVLAGSDGELFF,TGTGCCAGCAGCTTAGTACTAGCGGGCTCGGACGGGGAGCTGTTTTTT
.,12,TRBV12-3/TRBV12-4,TRBJ1-2,.,CASSFGGLGYTF,TGTGCCAGCAGTTTTGGGGGGTTGGGCTACACCTTC
.,12,TRBV30,TRBJ1-5,.,CAWSESYQPQHF,TGTGCCTGGAGTGAATCATATCAGCCCCAGCATTTT
.,15,TRBV7-2,TRBJ2-7,.,CASSTFRDTRYEQYF,TGTGCCAGCAGCACTTTTCGGGACACCCGCTACGAGCAGTACTTC
.,15,TRBV5-4,TRBJ2-1,TRBD1,CASSLQGGTYNEQFF,TGTGCCAGCAGCTTACAGGGGGGAACCTACAATGAGCAGTTCTTC
.,15,TRBV2,TRBJ2-5,.,CASSPDSSYQETQYF,TGTGCCAGCAGTCCTGACAGCTCGTACCAAGAGACCCAGTACTTC
.,14,TRBV10-3,TRBJ2-5,TRBD2,CAISESPSGETQYF,TGTGCCATCAGTGAGTCGCCTAGCGGCGAGACCCAGTACTTC
.,13,TRBV7-2,TRBJ2-4,.,CASSSGGGDIQYF,TGTGCCAGCAGCTCAGGGGGGGGCGACATTCAGTACTTC
.,14,TRBV6-1,TRBJ2-4,.,CASSDGTAKNIQYF,TGTGCCAGCAGTGACGGGACAGCCAAAAACATTCAGTACTTC
.,16,TRBV4-3,TRBJ1-4,.,CASSQDFLATGEKLFF,TGCGCCAGCAGCCAAGATTTCCTCGCAACCGGTGAAAAACTGTTTTTT
.,14,TRBV6-5,TRBJ2-4,.,CASSYSPAKNIQYF,TGTGCCAGCAGTTACTCTCCTGCCAAAAACATTCAGTACTTC
.,12,TRBV12-3/TRBV12-4,TRBJ1-2,.,CASSPWTVGYTF,TGTGCCAGCAGTCCTTGGACAGTTGGCTACACCTTC
.,13,TRBV30,TRBJ1-1,.,CAWRGTANTEAFF,TGTGCCTGGAGAGGCACGGCGAATACTGAAGCTTTCTTT
.,15,TRBV6-2/TRBV6-3,TRBJ1-2,.,CASSYEEGMGYGYTF,TGTGCCAGCAGTTACGAGGAGGGTATGGGCTATGGCTACACCTTC
.,17,TRBV28,TRBJ1-5,.,CASSLDGAVGGNQPQHF,TGTGCCAGCAGTTTAGACGGGGCAGTCGGTGGCAATCAGCCCCAGCATTTT
.,14,TRBV11-3,TRBJ2-1,TRBD2,CASSAGLATNEQFF,TGTGCCAGCAGCGCGGGACTAGCGACCAATGAGCAGTTCTTC
.,13,TRBV9,TRBJ2-5,TRBD1,CASSRTGGETQYF,TGTGCCAGCAGCAGGACAGGGGGAGAGACCCAGTACTTC
.,13,TRBV25-1,TRBJ2-5,.,CASSRGVGETQYF,TGTGCCAGCAGCCGAGGGGTGGGGGAGACCCAGTACTTC
.,13,TRBV27,TRBJ2-2,.,CASSPEATGELFF,TGTGCCAGCAGTCCAGAGGCCACCGGGGAGCTGTTTTTT
.,16,TRBV7-2,TRBJ2-5,TRBD2,CASSRRLAGTQETQYF,TGTGCCAGCAGCCGCAGACTAGCGGGAACCCAAGAGACCCAGTACTTC
.,18,TRBV25-1,TRBJ2-7,TRBD2,CASSGGTSGSQGSREQYF,TGTGCCAGCAGTGGGGGGACTAGCGGGTCCCAGGGGTCCAGGGAGCAGTACTTC
.,14,TRBV6-1,TRBJ2-7,.,CASSERGNSYEQYF,TGTGCCAGCAGTGAGAGGGGGAACTCCTACGAGCAGTACTTC
.,14,TRBV29-1,TRBJ2-7,.,CSVESGEETYEQYF,TGCAGCGTTGAATCGGGGGAAGAAACCTACGAGCAGTACTTC